This T cell receptor (beta chain) emerged from a study of CD8+ T cells in alopecia areata (dated by TCRdb to between 2018 and 2020). Turning to the overall study: Treated patients were enrolled in an open-label pilot trial of oral tofacitinib, 5 to 10 mg twice daily, for moderate-to-severe alopecia areata. In both human patients and the C3H/HeJ mouse model, the study applied high-throughput TCRbeta sequencing to look at T cell clonal expansion in alopecia areata. TCRbeta CDR3 regions were amplified by immunoSEQ multiplex PCR using 35 Vbeta forward and 13 Jbeta reverse primers. Tofacitinib was administered for 6 to 18 months, and 6 months of follow-up off drug were then conducted to assess delayed response and recurrence. The RNA source kit depended on sample type: the PAXgene miRNA kit for fixed scalp, the miRNeasy kit for PBMCs, and the RNeasy kit for mouse skin. Human TCRbeta sequencing covered scalp tissue and sorted CD4+ and CD8+ peripheral blood T cells from patchy and totalis/universalis alopecia areata patients and healthy controls. For the treated patients, the SALT score, which quantifies what percentage of scalp surface area is affected, served as the measure of disease severity. Scalp clonality was compared among normal scalp (n=4), patchy alopecia areata scalp (n=8), and alopecia totalis/universalis scalp (n=8). Biopsies were taken from tofacitinib-treated patients at baseline and again at 4 and 24 weeks into treatment, and several of those patients also had a later scalp biopsy. Study-level results and caveats: Unlike mouse skin, where gammadelta T cells dominate, normal human skin contains resident alphabeta T cells that get sequenced too, which complicates analysis of the scalp TCR repertoire. Scalp clonality and the number of expanded CD8+ clones among the top 100 scalp clones were significantly decreased by tofacitinib. Shared TCR sequences between patients were less evident than in mice, which may be partly attributable to HLA diversity in the patient population. Because the treated cohort was small and included a single nonresponder, larger studies are needed to assess links between baseline CD8+ expansion and response. During tofacitinib treatment, many expanded lesional clones remained in scalp and blood, and this persistence may partly explain relapse after treatment is stopped. Compared with normal scalp, lesional scalp had higher clonality and more expanded CD8+ clones, particularly in alopecia totalis/universalis, a pattern that suggests antigenic drive.

The label giving this sample's treatment or condition can be read as: oral pan-JAK inhibitor, 5-10 mg twice daily. Peripheral blood and lesional scalp punch biopsies were obtained from patients with alopecia areata. PBMCs were isolated by density centrifugation and stained for CD3, CD4 and CD8, and CD4+ and CD8+ T cells were sorted on a FACSAria. Library preparation used the immunoSEQ multiplex PCR assay. RNA was extracted from all samples and reverse transcribed into cDNA, which served as template for TCR sequencing. First-strand cDNA was synthesized with SuperScript III using a 2:1 mix of oligo-dT and random hexamers. A synthetic immune receptor repertoire was used to gauge amplification bias, and whatever bias remained was removed computationally. In the source study's methods: Raw reads were preprocessed to remove errors, and CDR3 was defined according to IMGT conventions as the region from the conserved cysteine to phenylalanine. Clonality was computed as 1 minus the Shannon entropy, with the entropy normalized by log2 of the number of productive unique TCRs. CD4 or CD8 identity of scalp clones was inferred by cross-referencing scalp TCRbeta sequences with sorted blood CD4 and CD8 repertoires. Entries here come from immuneACCESS through TCRdb and include only in-frame sequences with V and J called. Some clones fail to appear in such tables; in the studies checked, an unresolved V gene covers under half of the shortfall, and the cause of the remainder is unknown. The V and J calls and clone size were taken over from that table, and D and trimming were inferred from the DNA. The sample profile shows about 99,000 clones; approximately 84% of them were found once. The ten largest clonotypes hold 11% of the sample.

Relative to germline, V is missing 2 bases and J is missing 6 bases, with 9 bases of the junction outside any gene match. The CDR3 starts with the cysteine, ends with the phenylalanine, and has 15 residues. CDR3 DNA only is kept here, 45 bases in frame from base 1. CDR1 and CDR2, per the germline V gene, are SQVTM and ANQGSEA. About this clone itself: It has no known antigen specificity. The input lacks base qualities; no much larger clone sits a single base away.

The chain is assembled from TRBV29-1 and TRBJ2-1; the central 8 bases match TRBD2. This clonotype was sampled from a human donor with alopecia areata. The specimen was CD8+ T cells sorted from blood, collected around week 31, from a patient treated with tofacitinib. Here is the DNA: TGCAGCGTTGAACTGGCCGGGGGGGCGATCAATGAGCAGTTCTTC. Its translation is CSVELAGGAINEQFF.